These 32 T cell receptor beta chains were sequenced from one sample in a study of glioma-infiltrating T cells after dendritic cell vaccination. Measured with immunoSEQ multiplex PCR; TCRdb has only the in-frame clones, and not every one. The sample includes 80,000 to 95,000 clones, 85% of them seen just once. Time point of the sample: after dendritic cell vaccination, including at tumor progression/relapse. This material consisted of blood, taken after dendritic cell vaccination. The source of these receptors is a human donor with glioblastoma.

The rearrangement joins TRBV2 to TRBJ2-1; D perhaps matches TRBD2 (5 bases). Germline CDR1 SNHLY, CDR2 FYNNEI. V was trimmed by 6 bases and J by 9 bases, leaving 18 bases between them. This CDR3 comprises 14 residues. The DNA of the CDR3 is TGTGCCAGCAGCCGGGAATTGGGGTTACGTGAGCAGTTCTTC. Its protein is CASSRELGLREQFF.

Written as DNA, the CDR3 is TGTGCCAGTAGCCAGTATTCTGGGGCCAACGTCCTGACTTTC. Translation: CASSQYSGANVLTF. The V and J genes are TRBV19 and TRBJ2-6; no definite D call. The CDR3 sequence is 14 residues long. V was shortened by 6 bases and J by 1 base, with 7 bases between the two germline ends. Germline lookup yields CDR1 LNHDA and CDR2 SQIVND (reference sequence).

The chain employs TRBV14 and TRBJ2-5; TRBD1 is a possible D gene (5 bases). CDR1 and CDR2 (germline): SGHDN, FVKESK. The CDR3 has 16 residues. V lost 1 base and J 4 bases, leaving 16 bases between the germline ends. The CDR3 region is CASSQGGGRVAETQYF. Written as DNA, the CDR3 is TGTGCCAGCAGCCAAGGCGGTGGCAGGGTGGCAGAGACCCAGTACTTC. Drawing the rest from reference TRBV14 and TRBJ2-5, the complete variable domain is EAGVTQFPSHSVIEKGQTVTLRCDPISGHDNLYWYRRVMGKEIKFLLHFVKESKQDESGMPNNRFLAERTGGTYSTLKVQPAELEDSGVYFCASSQGGGRVAETQYFGPGTRLLVL.

J is TRBJ2-5 and V is TRBV6-4; 11 bases line up with TRBD2. The CDR3 loop spans 22 amino acids. V was pared by 0 bases and J by 3 bases, with 21 bases of the junction left unmatched. The germline gives CDR1 MRHNA, CDR2 SNTAGT. CDR3 nucleotides: TGTGCCAGCAGTGACTCGGGTAGGGCTGAAGGAACTAGCGGGAGCCACAAAGAGACCCAGTACTTC. It is translated as CASSDSGRAEGTSGSHKETQYF.

The CDR3 nucleotides read TGTGCCAGCAGTGACTCGGGAGAGGACCACAATGAGCAGTTCTTC. Translated, it gives CASSDSGEDHNEQFF. V usage is TRBV6-4 and J usage is TRBJ2-1, with a tentative D call TRBD2 (5 bases). The CDR3 has 15 residues. Trimming left V 0 bases short and J 5 bases short, with 11 bases between. Per the germline V gene, CDR1 is MRHNA and CDR2 is SNTAGT.

This clone was detected only once. Other DNA sequences in this sample translate to the same CDR3. The CDR3 DNA is TGTGCCAGCTCACCCCAGAACACTGAAGCTTTCTTT. Its protein product is CASSPQNTEAFF. The J gene is TRBJ1-1, the V gene TRBV18; D unclear. This CDR3 contains 12 residues. The ends were cut back, 3 bases at V and 1 base at J, with 3 bases in the middle. Germline CDR1 and CDR2: KGHSH and LQKENI.

The rearrangement links TRBV5-4 to TRBJ2-7; 7 positions agree with TRBD1. CDR1 is SGHNT and CDR2 is YYREEE in the germline V gene (reference sequence). V was clipped by 4 bases and J by 3 bases; unmatched bases: 10. The CDR3 sequence is 15 residues long. CDR3 nucleotide sequence: TGTGCCAGCAGCGGTCCGTCGGGACAGATCTACGAGCAGTACTTC. It specifies CASSGPSGQIYEQYF.

The CDR3 loop is CASSETPGGFQPQHF. DNA for the CDR3: TGTGCCAGCAGTGAAACCCCGGGGGGCTTTCAGCCCCAGCATTTT. The chain combines TRBV6-1 with TRBJ1-5; tentatively, D is TRBD1 (6 bases). Looked up from germline, CDR1 is MNHNS and CDR2 is SASEGT. The CDR3 extends over 15 amino acids. V shed 2 bases and J shed 6 bases, with 14 bases lying between them.

The rearrangement uses TRBV6-5 and TRBJ1-2; D gene uncertain. CDR1 MNHEY and CDR2 SVGAGI come from the germline V gene. With 5 bases removed from V and 2 bases from J, the gap between germline ends came to 9 bases. The CDR3 runs 13 residues. CDR3 nucleotides: TGTGCCAGCAGTGAAACGGAGAACTATGGCTACACCTTC. This encodes CASSETENYGYTF.

The rearrangement links TRBV29-1 to TRBJ2-2; 9 bases agree with TRBD1. This CDR3 is 14 amino acids long. Germline CDR1 and CDR2: SQVTM and ANQGSEA. The V segment lost 7 bases and the J segment 1 base; nucleotides outside the gene matches: 4. The CDR3 region has the DNA TGCAGCGGGGGGGGACAGGGGAACACCGGGGAGCTGTTTTTT. Protein product: CSGGGQGNTGELFF.

V gene TRBV28 combines with J gene TRBJ2-7, with 10 bases matching TRBD2. The CDR3 covers 15 residues. The V gene end was trimmed by 5 bases and the J gene end by 1 base; junction bases not matched to a gene: 5. Germline assignment: CDR1 MDHEN and CDR2 SYDVKM. CDR3 sequence (DNA): TGTGCCAGCAGTCTTACTAGCGGGGCTTCCTACGAGCAGTACTTC. As protein: CASSLTSGASYEQYF. Complete variable domain (other parts from reference TRBV28 and TRBJ2-7): DVKVTQSSRYLVKRTGEKVFLECVQDMDHENMFWYRQDPGLGLRLIYFSYDVKMKEKGDIPEGYSVSREKKERFSLILESASTNQTSMYLCASSLTSGASYEQYFGPGTRLTVT.

The J gene is TRBJ2-1, the V gene TRBV10-3; 14 bases line up with TRBD2. V trimming: 6 bases; J trimming: 5 bases; junction bases outside the gene matches: 12. The CDR3 covers 18 residues. Germline V CDR1 and CDR2: ENHRY, SYGVKD. CDR3 in DNA: TGTGCCATCAGGGGGACTAGCGGGGGCCCGACATCAAACAATGAGCAGTTCTTC. Translating it yields CAIRGTSGGPTSNNEQFF.

The chain links TRBV9 to TRBJ2-1; tentatively, D is TRBD2 (6 bases). The CDR3 length is 16 residues. Trimming cost V 4 bases and J 3 bases, with 17 bases left between them. Germline-derived CDR1 and CDR2 are SGDLS and YYNGEE. The CDR3 is CASSLRAGMDYNEQFF. CDR3 bases: TGTGCCAGCAGCCTCAGGGCGGGGATGGACTACAATGAGCAGTTCTTC. Full variable domain (remainder filled in from reference TRBV9 and TRBJ2-1): DSGVTQTPKHLITATGQRVTLRCSPRSGDLSVYWYQQSLDQGLQFLIQYYNGEERAKGNILERFSAQQFPDLHSELNLSSLELGDSALYFCASSLRAGMDYNEQFFGPGTRLTVL.

Here the CDR3 reads CASSMREGGFTEAFF. In DNA, the CDR3 is TGTGCCAGTAGTATGAGGGAGGGGGGGTTCACTGAAGCTTTCTTT. The J gene is TRBJ1-1, the V gene TRBV19; tentatively, D is TRBD1 (6 bases). CDR3 size: 15 residues. The V end lost 3 bases, the J end lost 4 bases, and 15 bases lay between the germline ends. The V gene's germline CDR1 is LNHDA and CDR2 SQIVND (reference sequence).

The chain couples TRBV28 to TRBJ1-2, with D hard to call. Germline values: CDR1 MDHEN, CDR2 SYDVKM. There are 13 residues in the CDR3. Between the trimmed V and J ends, which lost 4 bases and 4 bases, there was a span of 10 bases. Here the CDR3 reads CASSSQVSYGYTF. The DNA for the CDR3 is TGTGCCAGCAGTTCCCAAGTGAGCTATGGCTACACCTTC.

This chain links TRBV14 with TRBJ2-5, with TRBD2 as a possible D gene (7 bases). The V end lost 4 bases, the J end lost 2 bases, and 20 bases lay between the germline ends. This CDR3 region has 17 residues. CDR1 is SGHDN, CDR2 FVKESK, per germline. The CDR3 DNA reads as TGTGCCAGCAGCCCCGGCGCGGGGGCGCTGGGACAAGAGACCCAGTACTTC. Residues: CASSPGAGALGQETQYF.

The chain employs TRBV2 and TRBJ2-1, with D possibly matching TRBD1 (6 bases). The CDR3 is 16 amino acids. Deletions cut 0 bases from V and 7 bases from J, with 16 bases between. Looked up from germline, CDR1 is SNHLY and CDR2 is FYNNEI. The CDR3 spells CASSEAGFTRGNEQFF. CDR3 DNA sequence: TGTGCCAGCAGTGAAGCGGGTTTCACGAGGGGGAATGAGCAGTTCTTC.

V and J are TRBV5-8 and TRBJ2-5, with 13 bases lining up with TRBD2. Per the germline V gene, CDR1 is SGHTS and CDR2 is YDEGEE. J gave up 5 bases and V 4 bases, and 8 bases lay outside the gene matches. This CDR3 contains 16 residues. The CDR3 DNA sequence: TGTGCCAGCAGCCCGGGGACTAGCGGGATCGGCGAGACCCAGTACTTC. Its translation: CASSPGTSGIGETQYF.

V usage is TRBV27 and J usage is TRBJ2-1; 7 positions match TRBD1. The CDR3 sequence is 14 residues long. The J segment lost 5 bases and the V segment lost 10 bases, leaving 11 bases of the junction unmatched. Germline V gene data show CDR1 as MNHEY and CDR2 as SMNVEV (reference sequence). CDR3 in DNA: TGTGCCACCACGCGACAGGGATCTCACAATGAGCAGTTCTTC. This translates into CATTRQGSHNEQFF.

The gene calls are TRBV4-3 and TRBJ2-1; 10 bases match TRBD2. Trimming removed 0 bases from V and 8 bases from J; junction bases left unmatched: 13. This CDR3 is 18 amino acids long. Germline assignment: CDR1 LGHNA and CDR2 YSLEER. The CDR3 spells CASSQDLAGAGRGDEQFF. The CDR3 DNA reads TGCGCCAGCAGCCAAGATCTAGCGGGGGCTGGTCGGGGCGATGAGCAGTTCTTC.

In this sample, this clone turned up a few times. The same CDR3 also results from other DNA sequences found in this sample. V usage is TRBV6-4 and J usage is TRBJ2-3; 9 positions agree with TRBD1. The J segment lost 4 bases and the V segment lost 3 bases, leaving 2 bases of the junction unmatched. The CDR3 spans 14 residues. Germline V gene lookup returns CDR1 MRHNA and CDR2 SNTAGT. Written as DNA, the CDR3 is TGTGCCAGCAGTGAGGGACAGGGAGCAGATACGCAGTATTTT. As protein: CASSEGQGADTQYF.

The gene calls are TRBV28 and TRBJ2-2; D not resolved. Germline CDR1 MDHEN, CDR2 SYDVKM. This CDR3 region has 15 residues. V shed 5 bases and J shed 3 bases, with 13 bases lying between them. The CDR3 sequence: CASSKSRKDTGELFF. CDR3 coding DNA: TGTGCCAGCAGTAAGTCCAGGAAGGACACCGGGGAGCTGTTTTTT.

The gene calls are TRBV11-3 and TRBJ1-1, with 7 bases identical to TRBD1. The CDR3 runs 15 residues. V lost 1 base and J lost 3; bases outside the gene matches: 5. From germline, CDR1 is SGHNT and CDR2 YENEEA. Here the CDR3 reads CASSLGIGTDTEAFF. The CDR3 nucleotides read TGTGCCAGCAGCTTAGGAATCGGGACAGACACTGAAGCTTTCTTT.

V usage is TRBV19 and J usage is TRBJ2-1; TRBD2 matches 13 bases. The ends lost 4 bases at V and 9 bases at J; junction bases unmatched: 12. Looked up from germline, CDR1 is LNHDA and CDR2 is SQIVND (reference sequence). This CDR3 spans 17 amino acids. CDR3 nucleotide sequence: TGTGCCAGTAGTACATTACCGGGACTAGCGGGAAGGGGTGAGCAGTTCTTC. Its translation is CASSTLPGLAGRGEQFF.

This clone has just a few counts. The chain links TRBV9 to TRBJ1-1; D might be TRBD1 (6 bases). Germline V gene data show CDR1 as SGDLS and CDR2 as YYNGEE. The CDR3 is made up of 15 amino acids. Trimming took 0 bases from V and 1 from J, leaving 10 bases between them. The DNA for the CDR3 is TGTGCCAGCAGCGTAGGCACAGGGTCGAACACTGAAGCTTTCTTT. Translated: CASSVGTGSNTEAFF. The full variable domain, in which reference TRBV9 and TRBJ1-1 provide the parts outside the CDR3, is DSGVTQTPKHLITATGQRVTLRCSPRSGDLSVYWYQQSLDQGLQFLIQYYNGEERAKGNILERFSAQQFPDLHSELNLSSLELGDSALYFCASSVGTGSNTEAFFGQGTRLTVV.

V is TRBV19 and J is TRBJ2-7, with 12 bases fitting TRBD2. The CDR3 sequence is 15 residues long. Germline V CDR1 and CDR2: LNHDA, SQIVND (reference sequence). V gave up 6 bases and J gave up 4 bases; unmatched junction bases: 7. CDR3 bases: TGTGCCAGTAGAGAGACTAGCGGGGGAGGTTACGAGCAGTACTTC. Residues: CASRETSGGGYEQYF.

This clone was recorded a few times. The chain combines TRBV11-3 with TRBJ1-5; D may be TRBD1 (5 bases). The V end lost 8 bases, the J end lost 6 bases, and 23 bases lay between the germline ends. The CDR3 covers 16 residues. Germline-derived CDR1 and CDR2 are SGHNT and YENEEA. CDR3 bases: TGTGCCAGCCCATCGACGCGCCAAGGGGTAAGTCAGCCCCAGCATTTT. Its protein is CASPSTRQGVSQPQHF. The whole variable domain, remainder taken from reference TRBV11-3 and TRBJ1-5, is EAGVVQSPRYKIIEKKQPVAFWCNPISGHNTLYWYLQNLGQGPELLIRYENEEAVDDSQLPKDRFSAERLKGVDSTLKIQPAELGDSAVYLCASPSTRQGVSQPQHFGDGTRLSIL.

The gene calls are TRBV6-4 and TRBJ2-2, with 9 bases aligning to TRBD1. CDR1 and CDR2 (germline): MRHNA, SNTAGT. CDR3 length: 15 amino acids. V lost 2 bases to trimming and J lost 6 bases; unmatched junction nucleotides: 4. The CDR3 DNA sequence: TGTGCCAGCAGTGACGGACGACAGGGGGCCGGGGAGCTGTTTTTT. This sequence encodes CASSDGRQGAGELFF.

This chain joins TRBV27 and TRBJ2-7, with 8 bases aligning to TRBD1. The CDR3 loop spans 14 amino acids. With V trimmed by 4 bases and J by 3 bases, 5 bases remained unmatched. Germline V gene lookup returns CDR1 MNHEY and CDR2 SMNVEV (reference sequence). The CDR3 reads CASSSDRGFYEQYF. The CDR3 DNA is TGTGCCAGCAGTTCTGACAGGGGTTTCTACGAGCAGTACTTC.

J is TRBJ2-7 and V is TRBV5-1, with 9 bases matching TRBD2. J was trimmed by 5 bases and V by 0 bases; bases with no gene match: 6. Germline CDR1 is SGHRS and CDR2 is YFSETQ. This CDR3 has 15 residues. This chain's CDR3 is CASSLVSGRVNEQYF. CDR3 DNA sequence: TGCGCCAGCAGCTTGGTTAGCGGGAGAGTCAACGAGCAGTACTTC. Based on the CDR3 plus reference TRBV5-1 and TRBJ2-7, the full variable domain is KAGVTQTPRYLIKTRGQQVTLSCSPISGHRSVSWYQQTPGQGLQFLFEYFSETQRNKGNFPGRFSGRQFSNSRSEMNVSTLELGDSALYLCASSLVSGRVNEQYFGPGTRLTVT.

The DNA of the CDR3 is TGTGCCAGCATATGGGACAGGGGGAACGATCAGCCCCAGCATTTT. It is translated as CASIWDRGNDQPQHF. This chain connects TRBV2 to TRBJ1-5; TRBD1 matches at 11 bases. Unmatched junction bases numbered 7, after V lost 7 bases and J lost 5 bases. The CDR3 has 15 residues. Germline V CDR1 and CDR2: SNHLY, FYNNEI.

Only a few counts were recorded for this clone. CDR3 protein: CASIRETGVLNEQFF. The DNA for the CDR3 is TGTGCCAGCATCCGAGAGACAGGTGTGCTTAATGAGCAGTTCTTC. The chain carries TRBV2 and TRBJ2-1; D possibly corresponds to TRBD1 (6 bases). This CDR3 region has 15 residues. V lost 7 bases to trimming and J lost 7 bases, with 20 bases between them. CDR1 is SNHLY, CDR2 FYNNEI, per germline.